This TCR beta chain was observed in a study of T cell changes during pregnancy in multiple sclerosis. Germline loops: CDR1 SGHTA, CDR2 FQGTGA. This CDR3 contains 15 residues. V dropped 4 bases and J dropped 3; count of bases not matched to a gene: 8. The protocol was immunoSEQ multiplex PCR, while the TCRdb copy is restricted to in-frame clones and leaves out a portion. Here the sample spans under 60,000 clones, around 90% being singletons. The specimen comprised CD8+ T cells from peripheral blood mononuclear cells, sampled after pregnancy. The source is a female donor with multiple sclerosis, enrolled in a pregnancy study. The chain links TRBV7-3 to TRBJ1-1, with TRBD1 identical over 7 bases. CDR3 in DNA: TGTGCCAGCAGCTCTAGCCTGGGACAGTACACTGAAGCTTTCTTT. Its protein is CASSSSLGQYTEAFF.